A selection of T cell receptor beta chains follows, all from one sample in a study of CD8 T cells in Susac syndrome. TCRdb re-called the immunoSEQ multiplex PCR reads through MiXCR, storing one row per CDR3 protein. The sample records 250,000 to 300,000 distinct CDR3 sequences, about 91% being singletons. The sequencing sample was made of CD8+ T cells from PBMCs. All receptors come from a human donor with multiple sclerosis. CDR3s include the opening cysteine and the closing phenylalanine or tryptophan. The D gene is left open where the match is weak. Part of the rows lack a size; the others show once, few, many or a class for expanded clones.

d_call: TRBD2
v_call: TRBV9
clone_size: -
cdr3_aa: CASSDGTSGNTGELFF

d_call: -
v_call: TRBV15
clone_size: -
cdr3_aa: CATSTGAGVYNEQFF

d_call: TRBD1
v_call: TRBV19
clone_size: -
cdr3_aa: CASSIGQDQETQYF

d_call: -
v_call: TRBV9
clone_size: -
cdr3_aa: CASSAAGRSSYEQYF

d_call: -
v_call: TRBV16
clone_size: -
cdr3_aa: CASSQFGGSNQPQHF

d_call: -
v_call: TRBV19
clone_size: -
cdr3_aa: CASSIDQGQSNQPQHF

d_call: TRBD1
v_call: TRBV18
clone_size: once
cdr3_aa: CASSPWRTGANTGELFF

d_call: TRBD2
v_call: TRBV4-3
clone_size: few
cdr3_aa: CASRPDPGTMETQYF

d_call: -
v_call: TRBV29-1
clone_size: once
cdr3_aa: CSVSDPGVSNQPQHF

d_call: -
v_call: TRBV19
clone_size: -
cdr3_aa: CASQGPDQPQHF

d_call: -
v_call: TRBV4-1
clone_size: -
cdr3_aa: CASSPIGENTEAFF

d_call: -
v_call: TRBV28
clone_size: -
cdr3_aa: CASSRPGVQETQYF

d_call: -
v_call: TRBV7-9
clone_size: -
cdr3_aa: CASSLATAPQHF

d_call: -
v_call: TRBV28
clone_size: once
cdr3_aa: CASREGYGADTQYF

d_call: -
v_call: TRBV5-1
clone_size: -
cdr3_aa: CASSLAANEKLFF

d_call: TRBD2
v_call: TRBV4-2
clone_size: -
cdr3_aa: CASSQEWRGGQETQYF

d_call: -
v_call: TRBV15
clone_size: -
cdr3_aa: CATSRVDYTQYQETQYF

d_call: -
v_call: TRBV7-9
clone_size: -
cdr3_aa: CASHVFFQETQYF

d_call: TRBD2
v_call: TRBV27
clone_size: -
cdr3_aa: CASGLTSGGESQYF

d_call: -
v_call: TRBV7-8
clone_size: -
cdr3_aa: CASSLAWAGGSSGEQFF

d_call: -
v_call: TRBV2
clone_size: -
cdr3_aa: CASSEDATGNTIYF

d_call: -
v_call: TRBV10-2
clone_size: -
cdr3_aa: CASKEPYNEQFF